A selection of T cell receptor beta chains follows, all from one sample in a study of a mutant IDH1 vaccine in newly diagnosed glioma. Assay: immunoSEQ multiplex PCR; the TCRdb copy retains only in-frame clones and omits some. The data show approximately 36,000 clones, roughly 89% seen once. Sequencing was performed on PBMCs, taken from a glioma patient treated with radiotherapy, temozolomide or both. These receptors were taken from a man aged 18 to 30 with glioma. CDR3s include the opening cysteine and the closing phenylalanine or tryptophan. The order of the fields is clone size, V gene, CDR3 length, D gene, J gene, CDR3 protein, CDR3 DNA. A D gene is named only where the DNA matches it firmly. Expanded clones are given a class, and other clones once, few, many or no size at all.

-	TRBV7-9	16	TRBD2	TRBJ2-7	CASSLVVGGETHEQYF	TGTGCCAGCAGCTTAGTCGTCGGGGGGGAAACGCACGAGCAGTACTTC
-	TRBV7-8	15	-	TRBJ1-2	CASSLVAGPNYGYTF	TGTGCCAGCAGCTTAGTGGCGGGGCCCAACTATGGCTACACCTTC
-	TRBV18	13	-	TRBJ1-1	CASSRESGTEAFF	TGTGCCAGCTCACGCGAATCGGGAACTGAAGCTTTCTTT
-	TRBV4-3	15	-	TRBJ2-1	CASSPGRGSYNEQFF	TGCGCCAGCAGCCCAGGACGGGGGTCCTACAATGAGCAGTTCTTC
-	TRBV5-1	15	-	TRBJ2-1	CASSLITTRNNEQFF	TGCGCCAGCAGCTTGATTACGACTCGCAACAATGAGCAGTTCTTC
-	TRBV4-2	18	TRBD1	TRBJ2-2	CASSQNHRGFGNTGELFF	TGTGCCAGCAGCCAGAACCACAGGGGATTCGGGAACACCGGGGAGCTGTTTTTT
-	TRBV5-4	17	TRBD2	TRBJ2-1	CASSGGASGPHYNEQFF	TGTGCCAGCAGCGGCGGGGCTAGCGGGCCACACTACAATGAGCAGTTCTTC
-	TRBV5-6	14	-	TRBJ2-7	CASSLAMSSYEQYF	TGTGCCAGCAGCTTGGCGATGAGCTCCTACGAGCAGTACTTC
-	TRBV5-6	14	-	TRBJ1-2	CASSLGDLDYGYTF	TGTGCCAGCAGCTTGGGGGACTTAGACTATGGCTACACCTTC
-	TRBV6-6	16	-	TRBJ1-1	CASSSVSGLGNTEAFF	TGTGCCAGCAGTTCCGTATCGGGGCTAGGGAACACTGAAGCTTTCTTT
-	TRBV14	15	-	TRBJ2-7	CASRKSGTPYGEQYF	TGTGCCAGCAGAAAAAGCGGGACACCGTATGGCGAGCAGTACTTC
-	TRBV30	16	-	TRBJ1-1	CAWSREDPLMNTEAFF	TGTGCCTGGAGCAGGGAGGACCCTCTTATGAACACTGAAGCTTTCTTT
-	TRBV2	13	-	TRBJ1-1	CASSDALNTEAFF	TGTGCCAGCAGTGACGCTCTGAACACTGAAGCTTTCTTT
-	TRBV6-1	16	-	TRBJ2-3	CASSGMGEGSTDTQYF	TGTGCCAGCAGTGGAATGGGAGAGGGCAGCACAGATACGCAGTATTTT
few	TRBV4-3	16	-	TRBJ2-6	CASSQAEPSGANVLTF	TGCGCCAGCAGCCAAGCTGAGCCCTCTGGGGCCAACGTCCTGACTTTC
-	TRBV25-1	16	TRBD2	TRBJ2-3	CASSRASGLSTDTQYF	TGTGCCAGCAGTCGGGCTAGCGGACTAAGCACAGATACGCAGTATTTT
-	TRBV7-2	14	-	TRBJ1-4	CASSYQWGNEKLFF	TGTGCCAGCAGCTACCAGTGGGGTAATGAAAAACTGTTTTTT
-	TRBV6-1	14	TRBD1	TRBJ2-3	CASSRQGGSDTQYF	TGTGCCAGCAGTCGACAGGGTGGATCAGATACGCAGTATTTT
-	TRBV30	15	TRBD1	TRBJ2-3	CAWTQGDRSKDTQYF	TGTGCCTGGACCCAAGGGGACAGGTCGAAAGATACGCAGTATTTT
-	TRBV7-9	16	TRBD1	TRBJ2-3	CASSHRDRGQTDTQYF	TGTGCCAGCAGCCATCGGGACAGGGGGCAAACAGATACGCAGTATTTT
-	TRBV6-5	14	-	TRBJ1-4	CASRRGWTNEKLFF	TGTGCCAGCAGGCGCGGGTGGACTAATGAAAAACTGTTTTTT
-	TRBV30	17	-	TRBJ2-6	CAWTYQPSGSGANVLTF	TGTGCCTGGACCTACCAGCCGAGCGGCTCTGGGGCCAACGTCCTGACTTTC